Listed below are T cell receptor beta chains from one sample, sequenced in a study of T-cell memory formation after mild COVID-19. Via MiXCR, TCRdb re-called the 5' RACE reads, giving one row per CDR3 protein. The sample has about 270,000 distinct CDR3 sequences, around 15% seen once. The sequencing input was PBMCs or a T cell subset sorted from them (not recorded which). Receptor source: a man aged 18 to 30 who had mild COVID-19 (a few samples of this study predate the infection). Cell type and time point are not known. Both conserved end residues are part of each CDR3. The D gene is left open where the match is weak. Some rows have no size entry. The others give once, few or many, or a class for an expanded clone.

clone size,V gene,D gene,J gene,CDR3 protein,CDR3 DNA
-,TRBV11-2,-,TRBJ2-3,CASSLRGRPSTDTQYF,TGTGCCAGCAGCTTACGGGGGAGGCCTAGCACAGATACGCAGTATTTT
-,TRBV6-1,-,TRBJ1-2,CASIGRGPFYGYTF,TGTGCCAGCATAGGAAGGGGACCGTTCTATGGCTACACCTTC
few,TRBV20-1,-,TRBJ1-2,CSVLPGTYGYTF,TGCAGTGTCCTTCCGGGGACCTATGGCTACACCTTC
few,TRBV5-1,TRBD1,TRBJ1-1,CASSSIIGTGGTEAFF,TGCGCCAGCAGCTCTATTATCGGGACAGGGGGTACTGAAGCTTTCTTT
-,TRBV24-1,TRBD2,TRBJ2-5,CATSEPTSGGRETQYF,TGTGCCACCAGTGAACCTACTAGCGGGGGTAGGGAGACCCAGTACTTC
few,TRBV7-2,-,TRBJ2-5,CASSPGVAQETQYF,TGTGCCAGCAGCCCTGGTGTAGCCCAGGAGACCCAGTACTTC
-,TRBV6-5,-,TRBJ2-3,CASSYSSTPRVADTQYF,TGTGCCAGCAGTTACTCGAGTACCCCCAGGGTCGCAGATACGCAGTATTTT
-,TRBV5-6,TRBD1,TRBJ1-2,CASSLPGQGDGYTF,TGTGCCAGCAGCTTACCGGGACAGGGAGATGGCTACACCTTC
many,TRBV6-2/TRBV6-3,TRBD2,TRBJ2-1,CASSSTLSGGVFF,TGTGCCAGCAGTAGCACACTCAGCGGGGGTGTGTTCTTC
-,TRBV11-1,TRBD1,TRBJ2-2,CASGKGARSGELFF,TGTGCCAGCGGAAAGGGGGCCCGCTCCGGGGAGCTGTTTTTT
many,TRBV27,-,TRBJ1-3,CASSHQGGQTGNTIYF,TGTGCCAGCAGTCACCAAGGAGGGCAAACTGGAAACACCATATATTTT
many,TRBV5-1,-,TRBJ2-3,CASSLDSVTDTQYF,TGCGCCAGCAGCTTAGACAGCGTCACAGATACGCAGTATTTT
many,TRBV29-1,TRBD2,TRBJ2-1,CSGTTSAGNEQFF,TGCAGCGGAACTACTAGCGCGGGGAATGAGCAGTTCTTC
few,TRBV4-3,-,TRBJ1-1,CASSQDQLAWEAFF,TGCGCCAGCAGCCAAGATCAATTGGCTTGGGAAGCTTTCTTT
once,TRBV11-2,TRBD1,TRBJ1-2,CASSLGQDNYGYTF,TGTGCCAGCAGCCTGGGACAGGATAACTATGGCTACACCTTC
-,TRBV12-3/TRBV12-4,-,TRBJ1-4,CASSFYGRGTVFF,TGTGCCAGCAGTTTTTACGGGAGGGGAACTGTTTTTTTT
-,TRBV5-4,TRBD2,TRBJ2-7,CASTSVAGGLDEQYF,TGTGCCAGCACCTCAGTAGCGGGGGGGCTAGACGAGCAGTACTTC
-,TRBV10-3,-,TRBJ1-1,CAISESAGAANTEAFF,TGTGCCATCAGTGAGTCAGCGGGGGCCGCGAACACTGAAGCTTTCTTT
many,TRBV5-1,-,TRBJ2-1,CASNLGGPYNEQFF,TGCGCCAGCAACCTCGGGGGACCGTACAATGAGCAGTTCTTC
few,TRBV5-1,-,TRBJ1-4,CASSPQGHQSGLFF,TGCGCCAGCAGCCCACAGGGTCATCAGTCCGGACTGTTTTTT
-,TRBV7-9,TRBD2,TRBJ2-1,CASSLGTSGSYNEQFF,TGTGCCAGCAGCCTCGGGACTAGCGGTTCCTACAATGAGCAGTTCTTC
few,TRBV18,TRBD1,TRBJ2-5,CASSEDRVQTQYF,TGTGCCAGCTCAGAGGACAGGGTCCAGACCCAGTACTTC
many,TRBV4-2,-,TRBJ2-3,CASSRDEGTDTQYF,TGTGCCAGCAGCCGGGACGAAGGGACAGATACGCAGTATTTT
-,TRBV6-2/TRBV6-3,-,TRBJ2-6,CASSMDFPGANVLTF,TGTGCCAGCAGTATGGACTTTCCTGGGGCCAACGTCCTGACTTTC
few,TRBV6-2/TRBV6-3,-,TRBJ2-2,CASSPHSNTGELFF,TGTGCCAGCAGTCCCCACTCGAACACCGGGGAGCTGTTTTTT
few,TRBV20-1,-,TRBJ1-1,CSASPLIMNTEAFF,TGCAGTGCTAGCCCCCTGATAATGAACACTGAAGCTTTCTTT
-,TRBV24-1,-,TRBJ2-2,CATSDTSAGTGELFF,TGTGCCACCAGTGATACCTCGGCAGGCACCGGGGAGCTGTTTTTT
few,TRBV5-1,-,TRBJ2-2,CASSSRPTHTGELFF,TGCGCCAGCAGCTCACGACCTACTCACACCGGGGAGCTGTTTTTT
-,TRBV5-6,-,TRBJ1-2,CASSLRGQRRYGYTF,TGTGCCAGCAGCTTGAGGGGCCAAAGGAGGTATGGCTACACCTTC
-,TRBV12-3/TRBV12-4,TRBD1,TRBJ1-1,CASRPGTGRVNTEAFF,TGTGCCAGCAGACCCGGGACAGGGAGGGTGAACACTGAAGCTTTCTTT
-,TRBV7-2,-,TRBJ2-4,CASSLGPGQGGNIQYF,TGTGCCAGCAGCTTGGGACCCGGACAGGGAGGGAACATTCAGTACTTC
-,TRBV4-1,TRBD1,TRBJ1-3,CASSQTGTSGNTIYF,TGCGCCAGCAGCCAGACAGGGACGTCTGGAAACACCATATATTTT